The 30 T cell receptor beta chains below come from one sample, sequenced in a study of cytomegalovirus exposure and HLA in healthy donors. This PCR relied on a set of 60 Vbeta primers and 13 Jbeta primers. Assay used: immunoSEQ multiplex PCR; TCRdb lists only in-frame clones, some missing. Here the sample spans about 77,000 clones, around 78% being singletons. Sequenced sample: PBMCs. The receptors stem from a man in his forties in good health and CMV-seronegative.

This clone turned up a few times. The chain combines TRBV4-2 with TRBJ2-7; perhaps TRBD1 as D (6 bases). Germline V lookup: CDR1 LGHNA, CDR2 YNFKEQ. This CDR3 has 16 amino acids. The germline V and J ends were trimmed by 1 base and 2 bases, with 15 bases remaining between them. The CDR3 reads CASSQGSPGQTYEQYF. In nucleotides, the CDR3 is TGTGCCAGCAGCCAAGGGAGTCCGGGACAAACCTACGAGCAGTACTTC.

CDR3 in DNA: TGCGCCAGCAGCCAAGAGGGGAGCCTAGCGGGTTTCTCCTACGAGCAGTACTTC. This gives the protein CASSQEGSLAGFSYEQYF. The chain is built from TRBV4-1 and TRBJ2-7, with TRBD2 matching over 8 bases. J lost 0 bases, V lost 0 bases, and 10 bases had no gene match. CDR1 and CDR2 from the germline V gene are MGHRA and YSYEKL. The CDR3 spans 18 residues.

This clone was observed a handful of times. CDR3 protein: CASSTTALYGYTF. In nucleotides, the CDR3 is TGTGCCAGTAGCACGACAGCCCTATATGGCTACACCTTC. This sequence joins TRBV19 and TRBJ1-2; TRBD1 might be the D (5 bases). There are 13 residues in the CDR3. The germline V gene encodes CDR1 LNHDA and CDR2 SQIVND (reference sequence). V lost 6 bases, J lost 5 bases, and 13 bases lay in between.

V and J are TRBV11-2 and TRBJ1-1; D unresolved. The CDR3 extends over 14 amino acids. Germline-derived CDR1 and CDR2 are SGHAT and FQNNGV. V gave up 1 base and J gave up 4 bases, with 10 bases separating them. The CDR3 sequence is CASSLGRYSTEAFF. The CDR3 bases are TGTGCCAGCAGCTTAGGGCGGTATAGCACTGAAGCTTTCTTT.

The CDR3 sequence: CASSPRTAYEQYF. CDR3 sequence (DNA): TGTGCCAGCTCCCCCCGGACTGCGTACGAGCAGTACTTC. This rearrangement joins TRBV18 to TRBJ2-7; D is possibly TRBD2 (5 bases). The CDR3 is 13 amino acids. Trimming left V 6 bases short and J 4 bases short, with 13 bases between. Germline-derived CDR1 and CDR2 are KGHSH and LQKENI.

The V and J genes are TRBV4-2 and TRBJ2-5; 10 nucleotides line up with TRBD2. The CDR3 length is 17 residues. The V and J ends lost 4 bases and 5 bases, in that order; junction bases with no gene match: 13. Germline V gene data show CDR1 as LGHNA and CDR2 as YNFKEQ. The DNA for the CDR3 is TGTGCCAGCAGCCTCAGAGGGCTAGCGGGAGCGGAGGAGACCCAGTACTTC. This sequence encodes CASSLRGLAGAEETQYF.

As DNA, the CDR3 is TGTGCCAGCAGTGTGCAGGGAAGCACTGAAGCTTTCTTT. It translates to CASSVQGSTEAFF. The chain uses TRBV2 and TRBJ1-1; weak D call: TRBD1 (5 bases). CDR1 and CDR2 (germline): SNHLY, FYNNEI. The germline V and J ends were trimmed by 4 bases and 4 bases, with 10 bases remaining between them. CDR3 size: 13 residues.

The chain carries TRBV18 and TRBJ2-5, with D possibly matching TRBD1 (6 bases). The CDR3 sequence is 14 residues long. V was clipped by 4 bases and J by 5 bases, with 14 bases between them. The V gene's germline CDR1 is KGHSH and CDR2 LQKENI. The CDR3 protein is CASSRDIVGETQYF. CDR3 DNA: TGTGCCAGCTCACGGGACATCGTGGGGGAGACCCAGTACTTC. Complete variable domain (other parts from reference TRBV18 and TRBJ2-5): NAGVMQNPRHLVRRRGQEARLRCSPMKGHSHVYWYRQLPEEGLKFMVYLQKENIIDESGMPKERFSAEFPKEGPSILRIQQVVRGDSAAYFCASSRDIVGETQYFGPGTRLLVL.

The genes are TRBV7-3 and TRBJ2-1, with D tentatively TRBD2 (6 bases). Germline-derived CDR1 and CDR2 are SGHTA and FQGTGA. The CDR3 length is 15 residues. The V and J ends lost 5 bases and 7 bases respectively, with 18 bases between them. For the CDR3, the DNA is TGTGCCAGCAGCCAGGAATATAGCGGTCGAAATGAGCAGTTCTTC. This sequence encodes CASSQEYSGRNEQFF. The entire variable domain, with the rest obtained from reference TRBV7-3 and TRBJ2-1, is as follows: GAGVSQTPSNKVTEKGKYVELRCDPISGHTALYWYRQSLGQGPEFLIYFQGTGAADDSGLPNDRFFAVRPEGSVSTLKIQRTERGDSAVYLCASSQEYSGRNEQFFGPGTRLTVL.

This chain links TRBV19 with TRBJ1-5; 7 bases map to TRBD1. Germline CDR1 is LNHDA and CDR2 is SQIVND (reference sequence). The J segment lost 2 bases and the V segment lost 6 bases, leaving 4 bases of the junction unmatched. CDR3 length: 14 amino acids. The CDR3 DNA reads TGTGCCAGTAGGTGGCAGGGGGGCAATCAGCCCCAGCATTTT. Amino acids: CASRWQGGNQPQHF.

In the case of this clone: Other DNA sequences in the sample encode the same CDR3. The chain joins TRBV7-2 to TRBJ2-7; possibly TRBD2 for D (5 bases). The CDR3 is 14 residues long. Germline CDR1 and CDR2: SGHTA and FQGNSA. The V gene lost 1 base and the J gene lost 1 base, with 8 bases spanning the gap. CDR3 sequence (DNA): TGTGCCAGCAGCTTAGATCGGGGTTCCTACGAGCAGTACTTC. This encodes CASSLDRGSYEQYF.

CDR3 in DNA: TGTGCCAGCAGTCAAGACGTCCGAGGAGCTTTCTTT. The encoded protein is CASSQDVRGAFF. The chain has TRBV7-9 and TRBJ1-1; no reliable D call. There are 12 residues in the CDR3. Germline V lookup: CDR1 SEHNR, CDR2 FQNEAQ (reference sequence). V was trimmed by 6 bases and J by 10 bases, leaving 15 bases between them.

The V call is TRBV11-3, the J call TRBJ1-2; the D gene is possibly TRBD1 (5 bases). CDR1 SGHNT and CDR2 YENEEA come from the germline V gene. Trimming pared 3 bases from V and 2 bases from J, leaving 7 bases between. This CDR3 is built from 13 residues. DNA for the CDR3: TGTGCCAGCAGCTTTAAGGGGAACTATGGCTACACCTTC. Protein sequence: CASSFKGNYGYTF.

The chain joins TRBV5-4 to TRBJ2-3, with D tentatively TRBD2 (5 bases). CDR1 SGHNT and CDR2 YYREEE come from the germline V gene (reference sequence). The CDR3 extends over 15 amino acids. Trimming took 3 bases from V and 0 from J, leaving 11 bases between them. The CDR3 here is CASSSGRTSTDTQYF. In nucleotides, the CDR3 is TGTGCCAGCAGCTCCGGACGGACTAGCACAGATACGCAGTATTTT.

The chain combines TRBV5-1 with TRBJ2-1; 10 nucleotides match TRBD2. CDR1 is SGHRS, CDR2 YFSETQ, per germline. Unmatched junction bases numbered 13, after V lost 4 bases and J lost 0 bases. The CDR3 is 19 amino acids. The CDR3, as DNA: TGCGCCAGCAGCACTGGTACAGCGGGAGGGTTTTACTCCTACAATGAGCAGTTCTTC. Protein product: CASSTGTAGGFYSYNEQFF.

For the CDR3, the DNA is TGTGCCAGCACCGGAGAGGCAGGGGGCACAGATACGCAGTATTTT. This translates into CASTGEAGGTDTQYF. The chain has TRBV6-1 and TRBJ2-3, with a possible D match to TRBD1 (6 bases). CDR3 length equals 15 residues. The V gene's germline CDR1 is MNHNS and CDR2 SASEGT. V lost 7 bases to trimming and J lost 1 base, with 15 bases between them.

V usage is TRBV5-1 and J usage is TRBJ1-5; 10 positions match TRBD1. Germline V gives CDR1 SGHRS, CDR2 YFSETQ. The trim removed 8 bases at V and 6 bases at J, leaving 5 bases unmatched. CDR3 length equals 13 residues. CDR3 amino acids: CASGTGEGQPQHF. For the CDR3, the DNA is TGCGCCAGTGGGACAGGGGAGGGTCAGCCCCAGCATTTT.

A single count supports this clone. This chain joins TRBV4-2 and TRBJ1-3; the D gene is possibly TRBD1 (6 bases). CDR3 size: 16 residues. Trimming cost V 1 base and J 1 base, with 11 bases left between them. From germline, CDR1 is LGHNA and CDR2 YNFKEQ. The CDR3 bases are TGTGCCAGCAGCCAAGCTTGGCAGGGGTCTGGAAACACCATATATTTT. Its protein product is CASSQAWQGSGNTIYF.

In its sample, this clone was seen once. The chain couples TRBV4-1 to TRBJ2-7; 13 bases are a match to TRBD2. The CDR3 is 16 amino acids. Germline CDR1 reads MGHRA; CDR2 reads YSYEKL. The V segment lost 1 base and the J segment 9 bases; nucleotides outside the gene matches: 9. The CDR3 here is CASSQVGLAGLDGQYF. The DNA of the CDR3 is TGCGCCAGCAGCCAAGTGGGACTAGCGGGGTTGGACGGGCAGTACTTC.

The CDR3 DNA follows: TGTGCCAGTAGTATAGGGAGGACCAGGGGGTACAATGAGCAGTTCTTC. Translated: CASSIGRTRGYNEQFF. This chain uses TRBV19 with TRBJ2-1; 7 bases match TRBD1. V lost 1 base, J lost 4 bases, and 7 bases stayed unmatched. The CDR3 has 16 amino acids. The germline V gene has CDR1 LNHDA and CDR2 SQIVND (reference sequence).

This chain links TRBV27 with TRBJ2-2; 9 bases line up with TRBD2. The CDR3 covers 18 residues. V lost 2 bases to trimming and J lost 4 bases; unmatched junction nucleotides: 11. The germline CDR1 and CDR2 sequences are MNHEY and SMNVEV (reference sequence). As DNA, the CDR3 is TGTGCCAGCAGTTTAGCCGAGGCGGGAGGGCCGGGCACCGGGGAGCTGTTTTTT. Its protein product is CASSLAEAGGPGTGELFF.

This sequence joins TRBV10-2 and TRBJ1-2; maybe TRBD1 (6 bases). This CDR3 is built from 14 residues. Trimming took 4 bases from V and 0 from J, leaving 9 bases between them. Germline values: CDR1 WSHSY, CDR2 SAAADI. The CDR3 bases are TGCGCCAGCAGTGCGACAGGTTCTAACTATGGCTACACCTTC. Its translation is CASSATGSNYGYTF.

The chain employs TRBV7-2 and TRBJ1-3, with 7 bases that match TRBD1. The CDR3 has 14 residues. Trimming cost V 5 bases and J 2 bases; bases outside gene matches: 3. CDR1 is SGHTA and CDR2 is FQGNSA in the germline V gene. The CDR3 DNA follows: TGTGCCAGCAGCGAACAGGGGACTGGAAACACCATATATTTT. Translation: CASSEQGTGNTIYF.

The gene calls are TRBV27 and TRBJ2-1, with 11 positions matching TRBD1. CDR3 length: 15 residues. J was trimmed by 1 base and V by 6 bases; bases with no gene match: 2. The germline CDR1 and CDR2 sequences are MNHEY and SMNVEV (reference sequence). CDR3 region: CASRDRGLSYNEQFF. CDR3 DNA: TGTGCCAGCAGGGACAGGGGGCTTTCCTACAATGAGCAGTTCTTC.

The rearrangement links TRBV19 to TRBJ1-4; TRBD1 is a possible D gene (5 bases). Germline V CDR1 and CDR2: LNHDA, SQIVND (reference sequence). V shed 5 bases and J shed 4 bases, with 20 bases lying between them. This CDR3 contains 17 residues. The CDR3 coding sequence is TGTGCCAGTAGTGATAGATCCAGGACATACGGTAATGAAAAACTGTTTTTT. Translated, it gives CASSDRSRTYGNEKLFF.

J is TRBJ2-5 and V is TRBV7-9; D is perhaps TRBD1 (6 bases). V was clipped by 1 base and J by 4 bases, with 10 bases between them. Germline-derived CDR1 and CDR2 are SEHNR and FQNEAQ (reference sequence). The CDR3 extends over 14 amino acids. The CDR3 region is CASSLGTGLETQYF. The CDR3 DNA reads as TGTGCCAGCAGCTTAGGAACAGGGCTAGAGACCCAGTACTTC.

This clone was seen more than once but under ten times. The V call is TRBV19, the J call TRBJ2-1; 9 bases map to TRBD1. The germline V gene encodes CDR1 LNHDA and CDR2 SQIVND (reference sequence). J was trimmed by 8 bases and V by 4 bases; bases with no gene match: 12. The CDR3 has 16 residues. CDR3 amino acids: CASSNPGQGRRHEQFF. The CDR3 DNA is TGTGCCAGTAGTAACCCGGGACAGGGAAGAAGGCATGAGCAGTTCTTC.

The count of this clone is one. At one of its ends the junction is not consistent with the germline gene, which may arise from a read error. Distinct nucleotide sequences in the sample also encode this CDR3. The chain couples TRBV28 to TRBJ1-1; D is uncertain. Germline CDR1 and CDR2: MDHEN and SYDVKM. The CDR3 covers 13 residues. The CDR3 DNA reads TGTGCCAGCAGTTTCCGGAGAAACACTGAGGCTTTCTTT. Its translation is CASSFRRNTEAFF.

The chain links TRBV7-9 to TRBJ2-5, with D perhaps matching TRBD1 (8 bases). This CDR3 is built from 15 residues. Germline loops: CDR1 SEHNR, CDR2 FQNEAQ (reference sequence). Between the trimmed V and J ends, which lost 5 bases and 11 bases, there was a span of 24 bases. CDR3 protein: CASSRGSGGAGEQYF. CDR3 sequence (DNA): TGTGCCAGCAGCCGTGGGTCAGGGGGCGCGGGAGAGCAGTACTTC.

V usage is TRBV9 and J usage is TRBJ1-5, with 10 bases fitting TRBD1. V lost 3 bases and J lost 7; bases outside the gene matches: 4. In germline, CDR1 is SGDLS, CDR2 YYNGEE. CDR3 size: 14 residues. CDR3 protein: CASSAGQGFQPQHF. The CDR3 coding sequence is TGTGCCAGCAGCGCGGGACAGGGGTTCCAGCCCCAGCATTTT.